A selection of T cell receptor beta chains follows, all from one sample in a study of T cells after yellow fever vaccination. One entry per CDR3 protein results from TCRdb running MiXCR on the 5' RACE reads. The sample holds 510,000 or so distinct CDR3 sequences; roughly a fifth are singletons and the top ten take around an eighth. The sample in question was PBMCs, obtained 15 days after the yellow fever booster vaccination. The receptors were sampled from a man between 25 and 39 years old who received the YFV17D yellow fever vaccine. CDR3s include the opening cysteine and the closing phenylalanine or tryptophan. The order of the fields is clone size, V gene, J gene, D gene, CDR3 protein, CDR3 DNA. A D gene is named only where the DNA matches it firmly. Clone size is not always given. Where it is, it says once, few, many or a class for expanded clones.

clone size: .; V gene: TRBV7-7; J gene: TRBJ2-3; D gene: .; CDR3 protein: CASSITGGDTQYF; CDR3 DNA: TGTGCCAGCAGCATCACTGGGGGAGATACGCAGTATTTT
clone size: .; V gene: TRBV6-1; J gene: TRBJ1-5; D gene: .; CDR3 protein: CASRPTYSNQPQHF; CDR3 DNA: TGTGCCAGCAGGCCTACATATAGCAATCAGCCCCAGCATTTT
clone size: .; V gene: TRBV5-1; J gene: TRBJ2-7; D gene: .; CDR3 protein: CASSFDSPREEQYF; CDR3 DNA: TGCGCCAGCAGCTTCGACTCCCCTCGCGAAGAGCAGTACTTC
clone size: few; V gene: TRBV7-6; J gene: TRBJ2-3; D gene: .; CDR3 protein: CASSSPGLRGDTQYF; CDR3 DNA: TGTGCCAGCAGCTCTCCGGGACTCCGGGGTGATACGCAGTATTTT
clone size: .; V gene: TRBV12-3/TRBV12-4; J gene: TRBJ2-2; D gene: .; CDR3 protein: CASSYVLGGELFF; CDR3 DNA: TGTGCCAGCAGTTACGTTTTAGGGGGGGAGCTGTTTTTT
clone size: many; V gene: TRBV7-2; J gene: TRBJ2-3; D gene: .; CDR3 protein: CASSGPERITDTQYF; CDR3 DNA: TGTGCCAGCAGCGGACCGGAGCGAATCACAGATACGCAGTATTTT
clone size: few; V gene: TRBV6-2/TRBV6-3; J gene: TRBJ1-5; D gene: .; CDR3 protein: CATGNFAWQPRHF; CDR3 DNA: TGTGCCACCGGTAATTTTGCTTGGCAGCCCCGGCATTTT
clone size: .; V gene: TRBV28; J gene: TRBJ1-1; D gene: .; CDR3 protein: CASTRGFDTEAFF; CDR3 DNA: TGTGCCAGCACCCGTGGGTTTGACACTGAAGCTTTCTTT
clone size: many; V gene: TRBV7-9; J gene: TRBJ2-1; D gene: .; CDR3 protein: CASSSGGTYSYNEQFF; CDR3 DNA: TGTGCCAGCAGCTCCGGCGGGACGTACTCCTACAATGAGCAGTTCTTC
clone size: .; V gene: TRBV3-1; J gene: TRBJ1-1; D gene: TRBD1; CDR3 protein: CASSHGQVSEAFF; CDR3 DNA: TGTGCCAGCAGCCACGGACAGGTATCTGAAGCTTTCTTT
clone size: .; V gene: TRBV12-3/TRBV12-4; J gene: TRBJ1-5; D gene: .; CDR3 protein: CASSTGLGGSNQPQHF; CDR3 DNA: TGTGCCAGCAGTACAGGCCTAGGGGGGTCCAATCAGCCCCAGCATTTT
clone size: few; V gene: TRBV11-2; J gene: TRBJ2-1; D gene: TRBD1; CDR3 protein: CASRAHRGLYNEQFF; CDR3 DNA: TGTGCCAGCAGGGCACACAGGGGGCTCTACAATGAGCAGTTCTTC
clone size: .; V gene: TRBV20-1; J gene: TRBJ2-7; D gene: TRBD2; CDR3 protein: CSASKSSGLYEQYF; CDR3 DNA: TGCAGTGCTAGTAAGTCTAGCGGTTTATACGAGCAGTACTTC
clone size: .; V gene: TRBV20-1; J gene: TRBJ2-7; D gene: .; CDR3 protein: CSALRSSYEQYF; CDR3 DNA: TGCAGTGCTCTAAGGAGCTCCTACGAGCAGTACTTC
clone size: .; V gene: TRBV10-2; J gene: TRBJ2-3; D gene: .; CDR3 protein: CASLKDSTDTQYF; CDR3 DNA: TGCGCCAGCCTCAAAGATAGCACAGATACGCAGTATTTT
clone size: few; V gene: TRBV7-9; J gene: TRBJ2-2; D gene: .; CDR3 protein: CASSPRRDSKTGELFF; CDR3 DNA: TGTGCCAGCAGCCCTAGGCGGGACAGTAAAACCGGGGAGCTGTTTTTT
clone size: many; V gene: TRBV5-8; J gene: TRBJ1-2; D gene: TRBD1; CDR3 protein: CASSRGTGGSGYTF; CDR3 DNA: TGTGCCAGCAGCCGCGGGACAGGGGGCTCCGGCTACACCTTC
clone size: .; V gene: TRBV28; J gene: TRBJ2-7; D gene: TRBD1; CDR3 protein: CASSLNPGTDPYEQYF; CDR3 DNA: TGTGCCAGCAGTTTAAACCCCGGGACAGACCCCTACGAGCAGTACTTC
clone size: .; V gene: TRBV11-2; J gene: TRBJ1-1; D gene: .; CDR3 protein: CASSTAGDTEAFF; CDR3 DNA: TGTGCCAGCAGCACAGCAGGGGACACTGAAGCTTTCTTT
clone size: .; V gene: TRBV4-3; J gene: TRBJ2-7; D gene: TRBD1; CDR3 protein: CASSQGGQGRDEQYF; CDR3 DNA: TGCGCCAGCAGCCAAGGCGGACAGGGGAGAGACGAGCAGTACTTC
clone size: few; V gene: TRBV4-2; J gene: TRBJ2-1; D gene: .; CDR3 protein: CASSQERDPNNEQFF; CDR3 DNA: TGTGCCAGCAGCCAAGAGCGGGACCCTAACAATGAGCAGTTCTTC
clone size: .; V gene: TRBV3-1; J gene: TRBJ2-5; D gene: TRBD1; CDR3 protein: CASRPRDRQETQYF; CDR3 DNA: TGTGCCAGCAGGCCCCGGGACAGACAAGAGACCCAGTACTTC